The clone carrying this T cell receptor beta chain was counted at least ten times. Its antigen is still unknown. A read error may produce the germline difference seen at one junction end. The source of the sample is a study of regulatory T cells in long-lasting Graves disease. Study-wide results and caveats: Public clonotype sharing was higher in persistent than newly diagnosed patients.

To make TCR beta libraries, researchers used iRepertoire HTBI primers and Arm-PCR of CDR3 regions. TCRdb re-derived calls from the multiplex PCR reads in MiXCR, one entry per CDR3 protein. The table shows about 440,000 distinct CDR3 sequences, with about 15% occurring only once. This CDR3 has 12 residues. Germline V CDR1 and CDR2: SGHTA, FQGNSA. Time point indicated: newly diagnosed GD, antithyroid drugs for less than 3 months. PBMCs provided the RNA from which the TCR library was made. These sequences were also reported in another study, on T cells in Graves' hyperthyroidism and ophthalmopathy. That work contributes: HTBI primers were used for first-round RT-PCR of the TCR CDR3. Ophthalmopathy was model-predicted a median about 6.9 months pre-onset.

The chain employs TRBV7-2 and TRBJ2-3, with TRBD2 identical over 16 bases. The sample was peripheral blood mononuclear cells (PBMCs), taken at new diagnosis, from a patient treated with antithyroid drugs. This clonotype originated in a woman aged 25-40 years with Graves disease. CDR3 sequence: CASSSGLAGGFF. The CDR3 coding sequence is TGTGCCAGCAGCTCGGGACTAGCGGGGGGGTTTTTT.